Given below is one T cell receptor (beta chain) in context. TCRdb's table, derived via immunoSEQ multiplex PCR, lists solely in-frame clones and lacks some. The repertoire has 200,000 to 250,000 clones, roughly 84% of them found once; the top ten carry about 2.1%. The CDR3 has 13 amino acids. CDR1 is KGHSH, CDR2 LQKENI, per germline. V shed 5 bases and J shed 1 base, with 8 bases lying between them. The data originate from a study of blood T cell repertoires in COVID-19. The clonotype comes from a woman in her fifties or sixties with acute or convalescent COVID-19. The V call is TRBV18, the J call TRBJ2-5; unclear D gene. The sample taken for sequencing was peripheral blood. The DNA for the CDR3 is TGTGCCAGCTCAGGTCCAGGCCAAGAGACCCAGTACTTC. Residues: CASSGPGQETQYF.